The entry below describes one TCR beta chain. The target antigen is unknown. PCR amplification relied on 60 Vbeta primers (plus 13 Jbeta primers). Per the study methods: Later, tens of millions of unique TCR beta chains were counted in an analysis, and 8.5 million to 13 million of them were shared. The method was immunoSEQ multiplex PCR; TCRdb's version includes in-frame clones alone and lacks a portion of them. The D gene and trimming were derived from the DNA, and the V and J assignments and clone size from that table. The repertoire holds 150,000 to 200,000 clones, with more than 65% as singletons. CDR1 is SGHDT, CDR2 YYEEEE, per germline. CDR3 length equals 13 residues. Deletions cut 3 bases from V and 4 bases from J, with 10 bases between. These data come from a study of cytomegalovirus exposure and HLA in healthy donors. Whole-study findings and limits: Because they were indistinguishable, some V segments, including TRBV6-2 and TRBV6-3, were excluded. Associated with cytomegalovirus, according to the listing, were around 160 TCR beta chains.

The gene calls are TRBV5-6 and TRBJ1-1; perhaps TRBD1 as D (6 bases). This receptor was identified in a woman aged 40 to 50 in good health and CMV-seropositive. Input material: PBMCs. DNA for the CDR3: TGTGCCAGCAGCTCGGGCAGGGGCACTGAAGCTTTCTTT. Amino acids: CASSSGRGTEAFF.